The rows below give T cell receptor beta chains drawn from one sample of a study of beta chain features in type 1 diabetes. Clones were read by immunoSEQ multiplex PCR, and TCRdb kept only the in-frame ones, dropping some. Of almost 350,000 clones in the sample, approximately 9.9% are singletons; the top ten hold 1%. The sequenced material came from central memory CD4+ T cells from blood. Receptors were obtained from a young man with type 1 diabetes. Both conserved end residues are part of each CDR3. A D gene is named only where the DNA matches it firmly. Rows give clone size only sometimes, using once, few, many, or a class for an expanded clone.

v_call: TRBV30
d_call: NA
j_call: TRBJ2-7
clone_size: NA
cdr3_nt: TGTGCCTGGAGTCAGACAGTTTACGAGCAGTACTTC
cdr3_aa: CAWSQTVYEQYF

v_call: TRBV11-2
d_call: NA
j_call: TRBJ2-3
clone_size: NA
cdr3_nt: TGTGCCAGCAGCTTAGGCACAGGTTTGTCTTCTGATACGCAGTATTTT
cdr3_aa: CASSLGTGLSSDTQYF

v_call: TRBV27
d_call: NA
j_call: TRBJ2-3
clone_size: NA
cdr3_nt: TGTGCCAGCAGTTTAAACGGAAGAGTACGCACAGATACGCAGTATTTT
cdr3_aa: CASSLNGRVRTDTQYF

v_call: TRBV27
d_call: NA
j_call: TRBJ1-1
clone_size: few
cdr3_nt: TGTGCCAGCAGTTTTGGTCGGGGACACTGGCTCACTGAAGCTTTCTTT
cdr3_aa: CASSFGRGHWLTEAFF

v_call: TRBV5-1
d_call: NA
j_call: TRBJ2-6
clone_size: many
cdr3_nt: TGCGCCAGCAGCTTGGAGGGGTCCCGGGCCAACGTCCTGACTTTC
cdr3_aa: CASSLEGSRANVLTF

v_call: TRBV10-3
d_call: NA
j_call: TRBJ2-7
clone_size: many
cdr3_nt: TGTGCCATCAGTGCGGGTACCTACGAGCAGTACTTC
cdr3_aa: CAISAGTYEQYF

v_call: TRBV6-5
d_call: TRBD1
j_call: TRBJ1-2
clone_size: NA
cdr3_nt: TGTGCCAGCAGTTACTCGCCCCAGGGGGGGGGTGGCTACACCTTC
cdr3_aa: CASSYSPQGGGGYTF

v_call: TRBV15
d_call: NA
j_call: TRBJ2-3
clone_size: NA
cdr3_nt: TGTGCCACCAGCAGAGCAGGGAGCACAGATACGCAGTATTTT
cdr3_aa: CATSRAGSTDTQYF

v_call: TRBV9
d_call: TRBD2
j_call: TRBJ2-5
clone_size: NA
cdr3_nt: TGTGCCAGCAGCGTTGATAGCGGGGGCACTCAAGAGACCCAGTACTTC
cdr3_aa: CASSVDSGGTQETQYF

v_call: TRBV4-3
d_call: TRBD1
j_call: TRBJ1-2
clone_size: NA
cdr3_nt: TGCGCCAGCAGCCAATTCGGACAGGGGGCGACGGTGCTTGGCTACACCTTC
cdr3_aa: CASSQFGQGATVLGYTF

v_call: TRBV11-3
d_call: NA
j_call: TRBJ2-1
clone_size: few
cdr3_nt: TGTGCCAGCAGCTTAGAAGGTACGGGTGAGCAGTTCTTC
cdr3_aa: CASSLEGTGEQFF

v_call: TRBV4-3
d_call: TRBD1
j_call: TRBJ1-2
clone_size: few
cdr3_nt: TGCGCCAGCAGCCCTCGGGACAGGGAGATTTATGGCTACACCTTC
cdr3_aa: CASSPRDREIYGYTF

v_call: TRBV6-6
d_call: NA
j_call: TRBJ2-5
clone_size: few
cdr3_nt: TGTGCCAGCAGGGCCGGGGAGACCCAGTACTTC
cdr3_aa: CASRAGETQYF

v_call: TRBV7-2
d_call: TRBD2
j_call: TRBJ2-1
clone_size: few
cdr3_nt: TGTGCCAGCAGCTCCCTCGGGACTAGCGGTGAGCAGTTCTTC
cdr3_aa: CASSSLGTSGEQFF

v_call: TRBV9
d_call: TRBD1
j_call: TRBJ1-4
clone_size: NA
cdr3_nt: TGTGCCAGCAGCGGGACAGGGGGCGTGGGTGAAAAACTGTTTTTT
cdr3_aa: CASSGTGGVGEKLFF

v_call: TRBV28
d_call: NA
j_call: TRBJ1-2
clone_size: few
cdr3_nt: TGTGCCAGCGGAAACGGCGGGACGTCGGAAGGGATCTATGGCTACACCTTC
cdr3_aa: CASGNGGTSEGIYGYTF

v_call: TRBV6-5
d_call: NA
j_call: TRBJ1-1
clone_size: few
cdr3_nt: TGTGCCAGCAGTTACTCGGGGGGGCGCACTGAAGCTTTCTTT
cdr3_aa: CASSYSGGRTEAFF

v_call: TRBV4-3
d_call: NA
j_call: TRBJ1-5
clone_size: NA
cdr3_nt: TGCGCCAGCAGCCAGGATCGGGGGAAACAGCCCCAGCATTTT
cdr3_aa: CASSQDRGKQPQHF

v_call: TRBV5-1
d_call: NA
j_call: TRBJ1-5
clone_size: NA
cdr3_nt: TGCGCCAGCAGCTGGACGGGGAATAGCAATCAGCCCCAGCATTTT
cdr3_aa: CASSWTGNSNQPQHF

v_call: TRBV9
d_call: NA
j_call: TRBJ1-6
clone_size: few
cdr3_nt: TGTGCCAGCAGCGTAGGGGCTGACTCCTATAATTCACCCCTCCACTTT
cdr3_aa: CASSVGADSYNSPLHF

v_call: TRBV29-1
d_call: NA
j_call: TRBJ1-2
clone_size: few
cdr3_nt: TGCAGCGTTGAAGAAGGTTCGGGTGGCTATGGCTACACCTTC
cdr3_aa: CSVEEGSGGYGYTF

v_call: TRBV5-1
d_call: NA
j_call: TRBJ2-7
clone_size: few
cdr3_nt: TGCGCCAGCAGCATCCACCGGGACACCTACGAGCAGTACTTC
cdr3_aa: CASSIHRDTYEQYF

v_call: TRBV6-5
d_call: NA
j_call: TRBJ1-2
clone_size: NA
cdr3_nt: TGTGCCAGCGGTACAGGGACCTATGGCTACACCTTC
cdr3_aa: CASGTGTYGYTF

v_call: TRBV7-2
d_call: NA
j_call: TRBJ2-5
clone_size: few
cdr3_nt: TGTGCCAGCAGCTTAAGTTTGGAGACCCAGTACTTC
cdr3_aa: CASSLSLETQYF

v_call: TRBV7-2
d_call: NA
j_call: TRBJ2-1
clone_size: few
cdr3_nt: TGTGCCAGCGGCGGGGCCTCCTACAATGAGCAGTTCTTC
cdr3_aa: CASGGASYNEQFF

v_call: TRBV18
d_call: TRBD2
j_call: TRBJ2-5
clone_size: NA
cdr3_nt: TGTGCCAGCTCCCTCGATAGCGGGGAGACCCAGTACTTC
cdr3_aa: CASSLDSGETQYF

v_call: TRBV4-2
d_call: NA
j_call: TRBJ1-6
clone_size: many
cdr3_nt: TGTGCCAGCAGCCAAAACTTCTGGAATTCACCCCTCCACTTT
cdr3_aa: CASSQNFWNSPLHF

v_call: TRBV5-4
d_call: TRBD1
j_call: TRBJ1-1
clone_size: few
cdr3_nt: TGTGCCAGCAGCCTCGGACAGGGTCAGGCTGAAGCTTTCTTT
cdr3_aa: CASSLGQGQAEAFF

v_call: TRBV4-2
d_call: NA
j_call: TRBJ2-3
clone_size: few
cdr3_nt: TGTGCCAGCAGCCAGAGGACTACTAGCACAGATACGCAGTATTTT
cdr3_aa: CASSQRTTSTDTQYF

v_call: TRBV6-5
d_call: TRBD1
j_call: TRBJ1-4
clone_size: many
cdr3_nt: TGTGCCAGCAGTTACTCCGGGACAGTGGGTGGTGAAAAACTGTTTTTT
cdr3_aa: CASSYSGTVGGEKLFF

v_call: TRBV2
d_call: TRBD1
j_call: TRBJ1-3
clone_size: few
cdr3_nt: TGTGCCAGCAGTACCTCGGGCAGGGGGAACACCATATATTTT
cdr3_aa: CASSTSGRGNTIYF

v_call: TRBV30
d_call: NA
j_call: TRBJ2-1
clone_size: few
cdr3_nt: TGTGCCTGGGGAAGAGGGAACTCCTACAATGAGCAGTTCTTC
cdr3_aa: CAWGRGNSYNEQFF

v_call: TRBV6-6
d_call: NA
j_call: TRBJ2-7
clone_size: NA
cdr3_nt: TGTGCCAGCAGTTCCGACAGCTTCTACGAGCAGTACTTC
cdr3_aa: CASSSDSFYEQYF

v_call: TRBV30
d_call: NA
j_call: TRBJ2-2
clone_size: NA
cdr3_nt: TGTGCCTGGAGTGTAATGGGTATTGGGGAGCTGTTTTTT
cdr3_aa: CAWSVMGIGELFF

v_call: TRBV5-6
d_call: NA
j_call: TRBJ2-2
clone_size: NA
cdr3_nt: TGTGCCAGCAGCTGGGGAGGCCCGAACACCGGGGAGCTGTTTTTT
cdr3_aa: CASSWGGPNTGELFF

v_call: TRBV5-6
d_call: TRBD2
j_call: TRBJ2-1
clone_size: NA
cdr3_nt: TGTGCCAGCAGCTCGACTAGCGGGGGGCCCCAGTTCTTC
cdr3_aa: CASSSTSGGPQFF

v_call: TRBV7-2
d_call: NA
j_call: TRBJ1-1
clone_size: few
cdr3_nt: TGTGCCAGCAGCCTAAGCTTGGACACTGAAGCTTTCTTT
cdr3_aa: CASSLSLDTEAFF

v_call: TRBV10-2
d_call: NA
j_call: TRBJ2-3
clone_size: NA
cdr3_nt: TGCGCCAGCAGCGGGAGCAGGGGTCAAGATACGCAGTATTTT
cdr3_aa: CASSGSRGQDTQYF

v_call: TRBV13
d_call: NA
j_call: TRBJ1-1
clone_size: few
cdr3_nt: TGTGCCAGCAGCTCTAGTCTGACGGGGAACACTGAAGCTTTCTTT
cdr3_aa: CASSSSLTGNTEAFF

v_call: TRBV7-2
d_call: TRBD1
j_call: TRBJ2-1
clone_size: many
cdr3_nt: TGTGCCAGCAGTCGCGACAGGGGAGCCGACAATGAGCAGTTCTTC
cdr3_aa: CASSRDRGADNEQFF

v_call: TRBV4-3
d_call: TRBD1
j_call: TRBJ1-2
clone_size: few
cdr3_nt: TGCGCCAGCAGCCGAACAGGGGACTCCTATGGCTACACCTTC
cdr3_aa: CASSRTGDSYGYTF

v_call: TRBV7-2
d_call: NA
j_call: TRBJ1-2
clone_size: few
cdr3_nt: TGTGCCAGCAGGTCGTCCCAGTCTAACTATGGCTACACCTTC
cdr3_aa: CASRSSQSNYGYTF

v_call: TRBV7-8
d_call: TRBD2
j_call: TRBJ2-4
clone_size: few
cdr3_nt: TGTGCCAGCAGCTCCGGACTAGCGGGGGCATCAGGGGGAAACATTCAGTACTTC
cdr3_aa: CASSSGLAGASGGNIQYF

v_call: TRBV7-2
d_call: NA
j_call: TRBJ2-7
clone_size: NA
cdr3_nt: TGTGCCAGCAGCCGGTCCGGCTCGGCCTACGAGCAGTACTTC
cdr3_aa: CASSRSGSAYEQYF

v_call: TRBV7-2
d_call: NA
j_call: TRBJ2-2
clone_size: many
cdr3_nt: TGTGCCAGCAGCTTGGACGAGGGGGAGCTGTTTTTT
cdr3_aa: CASSLDEGELFF

v_call: TRBV5-4
d_call: TRBD1
j_call: TRBJ2-7
clone_size: few
cdr3_nt: TGTGCCAGCAGCCCGGGACAGGGGGCCGCGTGGGAGCAGTACTTC
cdr3_aa: CASSPGQGAAWEQYF

v_call: TRBV7-2
d_call: NA
j_call: TRBJ1-2
clone_size: NA
cdr3_nt: TGTGCCAGCAGCTTAGCCCGGGACCAATCTAACTATGGCTACACCTTC
cdr3_aa: CASSLARDQSNYGYTF

v_call: TRBV2
d_call: TRBD2
j_call: TRBJ2-5
clone_size: few
cdr3_nt: TGTGCCAGCAGTGGGTCTAGCGGGGTTGAGACCCAGTACTTC
cdr3_aa: CASSGSSGVETQYF

v_call: TRBV2
d_call: NA
j_call: TRBJ2-3
clone_size: NA
cdr3_nt: TGTGCCAGCAGCGGACTGTTCAGCACAGATACGCAGTATTTT
cdr3_aa: CASSGLFSTDTQYF

v_call: TRBV28
d_call: NA
j_call: TRBJ1-5
clone_size: NA
cdr3_nt: TGTGCCAGCAGTGCAACAGGGTACAATCAGCCCCAGCATTTT
cdr3_aa: CASSATGYNQPQHF

v_call: TRBV6-5
d_call: NA
j_call: TRBJ1-1
clone_size: NA
cdr3_nt: TGTGCCAGCAGTTCAGAGGCATACACTGAAGCTTTCTTT
cdr3_aa: CASSSEAYTEAFF

v_call: TRBV29-1
d_call: NA
j_call: TRBJ1-1
clone_size: few
cdr3_nt: TGCAGCGCCCGGACAGACCAGAACACTGAAGCTTTCTTT
cdr3_aa: CSARTDQNTEAFF

v_call: TRBV10-3
d_call: TRBD1
j_call: TRBJ1-1
clone_size: few
cdr3_nt: TGTGCCATCAGTGAAGGCCCGGGACAGGGAGGTGGCACTGAAGCTTTCTTT
cdr3_aa: CAISEGPGQGGGTEAFF

v_call: TRBV10-1
d_call: NA
j_call: TRBJ2-6
clone_size: NA
cdr3_nt: TGCGCCAGCAGACGGGACAAGGGAAGCGGGGCCAACGTCCTGACTTTC
cdr3_aa: CASRRDKGSGANVLTF

v_call: TRBV19
d_call: TRBD2
j_call: TRBJ2-5
clone_size: NA
cdr3_nt: TGTGCCAGTAGTCGACTAGCGGGGGGCACCCAAGAGACCCAGTACTTC
cdr3_aa: CASSRLAGGTQETQYF

v_call: TRBV6-5
d_call: TRBD1
j_call: TRBJ1-6
clone_size: NA
cdr3_nt: TGTGCCAGCAGGGGAACAGGGGGCCCCCACTTT
cdr3_aa: CASRGTGGPHF

v_call: TRBV9
d_call: TRBD2
j_call: TRBJ2-7
clone_size: NA
cdr3_nt: TGTGCCAGCAGCGCCAGCGGGGGCGTCTCCTACGAGCAGTACTTC
cdr3_aa: CASSASGGVSYEQYF

v_call: TRBV5-4
d_call: TRBD2
j_call: TRBJ2-1
clone_size: NA
cdr3_nt: TGTGCCAGCAGCCATCGGCGGGGGGAGAATGAGCAGTTCTTC
cdr3_aa: CASSHRRGENEQFF

v_call: TRBV11-2
d_call: TRBD2
j_call: TRBJ2-5
clone_size: few
cdr3_nt: TGTGCCAGCAGCTTAGCGGCTAGCGGGAAGACCCAGTACTTC
cdr3_aa: CASSLAASGKTQYF